The clone carrying this T cell receptor (beta chain) was seen just once. Its cognate antigen is unknown. These data belong to a study of T cells in localized non-small cell lung cancer. Regarding the study as a whole: Higher blood T cell density tracked longer overall survival. Peak T cell clonality was found in uninvolved adjacent lung, exceeding tumor.

TCRdb keeps only in-frame clones here, not all; method: immunoSEQ multiplex PCR. Here the sample spans 50,000 to 60,000 clones, roughly 75% being singletons. This CDR3 is built from 11 residues. Germline V gene lookup returns CDR1 DFQATT and CDR2 SNEGSKA (reference sequence). V lost 6 bases and J 3 bases, leaving 8 bases between the germline ends. This chain joins TRBV20-1 and TRBJ2-5, with D uncertain. The TCR was taken from a woman between 40 and 69 years old with stage II lung adenocarcinoma. Sequencing used PBMCs, obtained before any cancer treatment. CDR3 sequence: CSAELKETQYF. The CDR3 coding sequence is TGCAGTGCAGAACTAAAAGAGACCCAGTACTTC.